The 21 T cell receptor beta chains presented below share a single source sample, sequenced in a study of CD8 T cells in Susac syndrome. Random hexamers were used to reverse transcribe an amount of about 0.45 to 1 ug RNA. TCRdb used MiXCR to reprocess the immunoSEQ multiplex PCR reads, holding one entry per CDR3 protein. The top ten hold about 0.19% of the sample, which has about 120,000 distinct CDR3 sequences, around 94% seen once. The sequenced sample consisted of CD8+ T cells from PBMCs. The receptor set was obtained from a human donor with Susac syndrome.

The CDR3, as DNA: TGTGCCAGCAGTTTAGTGGCAGGAGACCTATATGGCTACACCTTC. As protein: CASSLVAGDLYGYTF. This sequence joins TRBV27 and TRBJ1-2; D gene unclear. The CDR3 consists of 15 residues. The germline V gene encodes CDR1 MNHEY and CDR2 SMNVEV (reference sequence). V lost 2 bases and J 5 bases, leaving 15 bases between the germline ends.

The J gene is TRBJ2-5, the V gene TRBV3-1; no clear D. V lost 2 bases and J 1 base, leaving 17 bases between the germline ends. Germline values: CDR1 LGHDT, CDR2 YNNKEL (reference sequence). This CDR3 comprises 17 residues. CDR3 coding DNA: TGTGCCAGCAGCCAAACCTCTCCTACCTCTGGCCAAGAGACCCAGTACTTC. This encodes CASSQTSPTSGQETQYF.

This clonotype was seen once. The gene calls are TRBV27 and TRBJ1-1, with D possibly TRBD1 on 6 matching bases. This CDR3 is built from 13 residues. V was clipped by 4 bases and J by 7 bases, with 13 bases between them. Germline CDR1 reads MNHEY; CDR2 reads SMNVEV (reference sequence). CDR3 nucleotide sequence: TGTGCCAGCAGTTGGGCAGGGGCAAATGAAGCTTTCTTT. This codes for CASSWAGANEAFF.

The V and J genes are TRBV6-2 or TRBV6-3 and TRBJ2-7, with 7 bases aligning to TRBD1. Trimming removed 5 bases from V and 5 bases from J; junction bases left unmatched: 9. CDR1 is MNHEY and CDR2 is SVGEGT in the germline V gene. This CDR3 comprises 14 residues. DNA of the CDR3: TGTGCCAGCAGTCTTCGGGACAGTGGCCACGAGCAGTACTTC. Protein product: CASSLRDSGHEQYF.

V usage is TRBV7-9 and J usage is TRBJ2-5, with 13 bases that match TRBD2. CDR3 length: 15 residues. CDR1 and CDR2 from the germline V gene are SEHNR and FQNEAQ (reference sequence). Germline trimming cut 4 bases from V and 2 bases from J; bases unmatched to any gene: 1. The chain's CDR3 is CASSSGLAGQETQYF. The CDR3 DNA reads as TGTGCCAGCAGCTCGGGACTAGCGGGGCAAGAGACCCAGTACTTC.

The chain uses TRBV25-1 and TRBJ1-5; 7 bases align to TRBD1. Germline-derived CDR1 and CDR2 are MGHDK and SYGVNS. V was pared by 3 bases and J by 2 bases, with 7 bases of the junction left unmatched. This CDR3 spans 16 amino acids. The DNA of the CDR3 is TGTGCCAGCAGTGACTCAACAGGGGCGGGCAATCAGCCCCAGCATTTT. Protein sequence: CASSDSTGAGNQPQHF.

The chain carries TRBV27 and TRBJ2-3; possible D gene TRBD2, 5 bases. Germline CDR1 is MNHEY and CDR2 is SMNVEV (reference sequence). The CDR3 has 13 residues. With 8 bases removed from V and 2 bases from J, the gap between germline ends came to 11 bases. CDR3 nucleotide sequence: TGTGCCAGCGGAGGAGCGGTCACAGATACGCAGTATTTT. Protein: CASGGAVTDTQYF.

This clonotype was counted a single time. This chain connects TRBV12-3 or TRBV12-4 to TRBJ1-1; a possible D gene is TRBD1 (5 bases). The CDR3 has 13 residues. The V and J ends lost 8 bases and 2 bases respectively, with 12 bases between them. The CDR3 nucleotides are TGTGCCAGCGAATTAGGGGTTAACACTGAAGCTTTCTTT. It yields the protein CASELGVNTEAFF.

V gene TRBV20-1 combines with J gene TRBJ2-3; D perhaps matches TRBD1 (6 bases). V lost 3 bases to trimming and J lost 1 base, with 17 bases between them. The CDR3 length is 16 residues. Germline V lookup: CDR1 DFQATT, CDR2 SNEGSKA (reference sequence). The chain's CDR3 is CSASLRGHPGTDTQYF. As DNA, the CDR3 is TGCAGTGCTAGCCTGAGGGGACACCCAGGCACAGATACGCAGTATTTT.

On this clonotype: Mismatch with germline at one junction end may stem from a read error. The genes are TRBV5-4 and TRBJ2-7; D is ambiguous. The CDR3 extends over 13 amino acids. The germline gives CDR1 SGHNT, CDR2 YYREEE (reference sequence). As DNA, the CDR3 is TGTGCCAGCAGCTTACCCCCCTCGGACGTGGTTAACTTC. Translating it yields CASSLPPSDVVNF.

The genes are TRBV27 and TRBJ2-3, with 7 positions matching TRBD2. The germline V gene encodes CDR1 MNHEY and CDR2 SMNVEV (reference sequence). V lost 2 bases to trimming and J lost 2 bases; unmatched junction nucleotides: 13. The CDR3 has 18 amino acids. Here the CDR3 DNA reads TGTGCCAGCAGTTTAGGGCTAGCGGCGACCCCCTACACAGATACGCAGTATTTT. Protein: CASSLGLAATPYTDTQYF.

V and J are TRBV10-2 and TRBJ1-1; 7 nucleotides line up with TRBD1. The J segment lost 1 base and the V segment lost 2 bases, leaving 4 bases of the junction unmatched. Per germline, CDR1 WSHSY and CDR2 SAAADI. The CDR3 has 15 amino acids. CDR3 region: CASSEPWTGNTEAFF. CDR3 in DNA: TGCGCCAGCAGTGAGCCCTGGACAGGGAACACTGAAGCTTTCTTT.

The rearrangement joins TRBV10-3 to TRBJ2-7; D gene uncertain. With 0 bases removed from V and 2 bases from J, the gap between germline ends came to 8 bases. From germline, CDR1 is ENHRY and CDR2 SYGVKD. CDR3 length equals 14 residues. The CDR3 loop reads CAISESFQPYEQYF. DNA of the CDR3: TGTGCCATCAGTGAGTCCTTCCAGCCCTACGAGCAGTACTTC.

V is TRBV30 and J is TRBJ1-3, with no clear D. The CDR3 is 15 residues long. Trimming took 0 bases from V and 0 from J, leaving 9 bases between them. From germline, CDR1 is GTSNPN and CDR2 SVGIG (reference sequence). Here the CDR3 reads CAWSVLPDSGNTIYF. The CDR3, as DNA: TGTGCCTGGAGTGTATTGCCAGACTCTGGAAACACCATATATTTT.

The chain couples TRBV9 to TRBJ1-6; D is unresolved. The germline V and J ends were trimmed by 7 bases and 9 bases, with 11 bases remaining between them. The CDR3 is 12 amino acids. From germline, CDR1 is SGDLS and CDR2 YYNGEE. Written as DNA, the CDR3 is TGTGCCAGCTCGACCGGAGGTTCACCCCTCCACTTT. This translates into CASSTGGSPLHF.

DNA for the CDR3: TGTGCCGGCCCCCGCGAACGGAGCAACACCGGGGAGCTGTTTTTT. Translating it yields CAGPRERSNTGELFF. This chain uses TRBV7-3 with TRBJ2-2, with D hard to call. CDR1 and CDR2 (germline): SGHTA, FQGTGA. This CDR3 has 15 residues. Trimming stripped 11 bases from V and 2 bases from J, with 18 bases between.

This chain uses TRBV30 with TRBJ2-5; 7 bases are a match to TRBD2. Trimming at V came to 7 bases and at J to 4 bases, leaving 12 bases not matched to a gene. Germline-derived CDR1 and CDR2 are GTSNPN and SVGIG (reference sequence). The CDR3 spans 14 residues. The CDR3 region is CASTAASGTETQYF. The CDR3, as DNA: TGTGCCTCCACGGCGGCTAGCGGTACAGAGACCCAGTACTTC.

The gene calls are TRBV24-1 and TRBJ2-2, with TRBD1 matching over 8 bases. Trimming took 4 bases from V and 1 from J; bases not matched to a gene: 4. The CDR3 totals 16 residues. CDR1 and CDR2 (germline): KGHDR, SFDVKD. The CDR3, as DNA: TGTGCCACCAGTGAGTCCGACAGGGGGAACACCGGGGAGCTGTTTTTT. Translating gives CATSESDRGNTGELFF.

The V and J genes are TRBV30 and TRBJ2-1; the match to TRBD2 covers 7 bases. With 4 bases clipped from V and 6 bases from J, the junction kept 3 bases outside the gene matches. The CDR3 length is 12 residues. CDR1 and CDR2 (germline): GTSNPN, SVGIG (reference sequence). The CDR3 coding sequence is TGTGCCTGGACTCCGGGGGGCAATGAGCAGTTCTTC. Encoded protein: CAWTPGGNEQFF.

V usage is TRBV12-3 or TRBV12-4 and J usage is TRBJ2-3, with 8 bases identical to TRBD1. J was trimmed by 6 bases and V by 8 bases; bases with no gene match: 7. CDR3 length equals 13 residues. The CDR3 here is CASARGLWDTQYF. The CDR3 nucleotides are TGTGCCAGCGCCAGGGGGCTTTGGGATACGCAGTATTTT.

The genes are TRBV28 and TRBJ2-7, with D perhaps TRBD1 (6 bases). V lost 6 bases, J lost 5 bases, and 20 bases lay in between. Germline CDR1 and CDR2: MDHEN and SYDVKM. The CDR3 sequence is 15 residues long. The CDR3 is CASSRGRTADHEQYF. Here the CDR3 DNA reads TGTGCCAGCAGCCGAGGTAGGACAGCGGACCACGAGCAGTACTTC.